The rows below give T cell receptor beta chains drawn from one sample of a study of early T cells in non-severe SARS-CoV-2 infection. In TCRdb, the 5' RACE reads were re-called with MiXCR into one record per CDR3 protein. The data contain tens of thousands of distinct CDR3 sequences, 9% to 15% of them seen just once; the ten biggest clones take up about 6.5%. Sample: whole blood. The receptors were sampled from an adult who was a healthcare worker with PCR-confirmed SARS-CoV-2 infection or an uninfected control (not recorded which). The CDR3 runs from the conserved cysteine through the conserved F or W. D genes are given only for firm matches. Size is stated for part of the rows, as once, few or many counts, or as a class when the clone is expanded.

TRBJ1-2 | TRBV11-2 | TRBD1 | few | TGTGCCAGCAGCCCAATTCGACAGGGTTGGAACTATGGCTACACCTTC | CASSPIRQGWNYGYTF
TRBJ1-3 | TRBV9 | TRBD1 | - | TGTGCCAGCAGCGTGGAGGGGGACAGGGCTGGAAACACCATATATTTT | CASSVEGDRAGNTIYF
TRBJ2-7 | TRBV7-4 | TRBD2 | - | TGTGCCAGCAGCCCACTAGCGGAAACCACCTACGAGCAGTACTTC | CASSPLAETTYEQYF
TRBJ1-1 | TRBV5-1 | - | few | TGCGCCAGCAGCATACTAGGGAACACTGAAGCTTTCTTT | CASSILGNTEAFF
TRBJ2-7 | TRBV20-1 | TRBD2 | - | TGCAGTGCGATTAGCGGGTACGAGCAGTACTTC | CSAISGYEQYF
TRBJ1-1 | TRBV12-3/TRBV12-4 | - | - | TGTGCCAGCAGTCCCCCAGGGTCCCGACAGTGGACTGAAGCTTTCTTT | CASSPPGSRQWTEAFF
TRBJ2-2 | TRBV5-1 | TRBD1 | - | TGCGCCAGCAGCTTGCAGGGGGCGGCCGGGGAGCTGTTTTTT | CASSLQGAAGELFF
TRBJ1-1 | TRBV25-1 | - | - | TGTGCCAGCAGTCGTTCTCGGGGACTTACCACTGAAGCTTTCTTT | CASSRSRGLTTEAFF
TRBJ1-5 | TRBV6-2/TRBV6-3 | - | many | TGTGCCAGCAGTTATGGCAGCAATCAGCCCCAGCATTTT | CASSYGSNQPQHF
TRBJ2-5 | TRBV9 | - | many | TGTGCCAGCAGCGCGGGAGAGGAACGGACGAGACACTTC | CASSAGEERTRHF
TRBJ1-2 | TRBV20-1 | TRBD1 | medium-sized | TGCAGTGCCACCGAGGATAAGGACAGGGTGAACTATGGCTACACCTTC | CSATEDKDRVNYGYTF
TRBJ1-6 | TRBV2 | - | - | TGTGCCAGCAGCTACGCCGGAAATTCCTATAATTCACCCCTCCACTTT | CASSYAGNSYNSPLHF
TRBJ1-1 | TRBV19 | - | few | TGTGCCAGTAGTATTCTAGGGACAATCAACACTGAAGCTTTCTTT | CASSILGTINTEAFF
TRBJ1-6 | TRBV6-1 | - | few | TGTGCCAGCAGTGAAAGGGTGATGAATTCACCCCTCCACTTT | CASSERVMNSPLHF
TRBJ1-2 | TRBV29-1 | - | - | TGCAGCGTTGAAGATGGGGTATATGGCTACACCTTC | CSVEDGVYGYTF
TRBJ2-7 | TRBV5-6 | - | - | TGTGCCAGCAGCTTGACATGGTACGAGCAGTACTTC | CASSLTWYEQYF
TRBJ2-7 | TRBV20-1 | TRBD1 | - | TGCAGTGCTAGAGATCGGACAGGGAAGCACTTC | CSARDRTGKHF
TRBJ2-1 | TRBV5-1 | TRBD2 | - | TGCGCCAGCAGGACTAGCGGGAGCTCCTACAATGAGCAGTTCTTC | CASRTSGSSYNEQFF
TRBJ2-1 | TRBV29-1 | TRBD1 | few | TGCAGCGTTGTGGACAGGGGAAGCGGGAATGAGCAGTTCTTC | CSVVDRGSGNEQFF
TRBJ2-6 | TRBV6-6 | - | - | TGTGCCAGCAGTCCGATATCCGGGGCCAACGTCCTGACTTTC | CASSPISGANVLTF
TRBJ2-7 | TRBV12-3/TRBV12-4 | TRBD1 | few | TGTGCCAGCAGCTTCCGGACAGGGGACGAGCAGTACTTC | CASSFRTGDEQYF